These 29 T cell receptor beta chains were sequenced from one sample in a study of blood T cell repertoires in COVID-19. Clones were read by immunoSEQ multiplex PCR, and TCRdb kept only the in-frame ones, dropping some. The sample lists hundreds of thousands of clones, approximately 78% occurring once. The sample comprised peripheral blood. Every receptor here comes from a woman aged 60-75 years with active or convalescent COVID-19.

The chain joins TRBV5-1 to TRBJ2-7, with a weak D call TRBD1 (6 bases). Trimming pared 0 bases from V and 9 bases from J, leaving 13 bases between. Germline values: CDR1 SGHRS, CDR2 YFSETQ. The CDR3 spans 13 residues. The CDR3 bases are TGCGCCAGCAGCTTGGTGGCAGGGGAATCGCAGTACTTC. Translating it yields CASSLVAGESQYF.

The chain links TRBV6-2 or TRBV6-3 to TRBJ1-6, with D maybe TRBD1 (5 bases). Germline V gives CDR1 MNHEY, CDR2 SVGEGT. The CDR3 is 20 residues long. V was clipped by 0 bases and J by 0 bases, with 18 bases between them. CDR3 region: CASSYSIPTDPSSYNSPLHF. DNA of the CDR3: TGTGCCAGCAGTTACTCGATACCGACAGACCCGAGCTCCTATAATTCACCCCTCCACTTT.

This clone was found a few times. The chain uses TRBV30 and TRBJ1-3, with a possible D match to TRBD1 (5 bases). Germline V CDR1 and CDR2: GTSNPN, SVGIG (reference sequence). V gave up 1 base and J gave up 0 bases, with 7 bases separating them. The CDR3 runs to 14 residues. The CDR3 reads CAWSAGYSGNTIYF. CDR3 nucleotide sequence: TGTGCCTGGAGTGCAGGGTACTCTGGAAACACCATATATTTT.

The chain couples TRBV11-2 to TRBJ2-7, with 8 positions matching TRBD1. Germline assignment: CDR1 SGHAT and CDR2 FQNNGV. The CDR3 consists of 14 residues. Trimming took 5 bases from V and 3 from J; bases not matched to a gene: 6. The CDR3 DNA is TGTGCCAGCAGCCTCCAGACAGGGGTCTACGAGCAGTACTTC. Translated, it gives CASSLQTGVYEQYF.

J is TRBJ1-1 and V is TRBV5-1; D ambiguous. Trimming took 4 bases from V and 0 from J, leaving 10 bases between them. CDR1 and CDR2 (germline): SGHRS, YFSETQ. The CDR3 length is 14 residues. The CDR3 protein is CASSLAVLNTEAFF. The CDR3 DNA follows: TGCGCCAGCAGCCTAGCGGTCCTGAACACTGAAGCTTTCTTT.

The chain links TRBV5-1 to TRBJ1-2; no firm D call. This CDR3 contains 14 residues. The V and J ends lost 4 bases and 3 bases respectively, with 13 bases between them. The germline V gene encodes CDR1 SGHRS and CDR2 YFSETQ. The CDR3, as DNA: TGCGCCAGCAGCCCCAATGGGGAGGACTATGGCTACACCTTC. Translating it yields CASSPNGEDYGYTF.

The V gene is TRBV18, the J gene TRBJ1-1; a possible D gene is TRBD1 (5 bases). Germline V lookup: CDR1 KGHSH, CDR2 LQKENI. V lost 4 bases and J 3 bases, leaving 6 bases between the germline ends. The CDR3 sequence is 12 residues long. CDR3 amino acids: CASSLRDTEAFF. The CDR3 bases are TGTGCCAGCTCACTCAGGGACACTGAAGCTTTCTTT.

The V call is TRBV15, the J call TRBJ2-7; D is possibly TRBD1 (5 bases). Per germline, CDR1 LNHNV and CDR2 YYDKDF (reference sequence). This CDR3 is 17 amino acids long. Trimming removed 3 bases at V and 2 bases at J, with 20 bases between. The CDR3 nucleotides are TGTGCCACCAGCAGTCTTGGTTCCAGACAGAGCCCCTACGAGCAGTACTTC. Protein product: CATSSLGSRQSPYEQYF. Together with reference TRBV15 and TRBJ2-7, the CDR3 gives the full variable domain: DAMVIQNPRYQVTQFGKPVTLSCSQTLNHNVMYWYQQKSSQAPKLLFHYYDKDFNNEADTPDNFQSRRPNTSFCFLDIRSPGLGDTAMYLCATSSLGSRQSPYEQYFGPGTRLTVT.

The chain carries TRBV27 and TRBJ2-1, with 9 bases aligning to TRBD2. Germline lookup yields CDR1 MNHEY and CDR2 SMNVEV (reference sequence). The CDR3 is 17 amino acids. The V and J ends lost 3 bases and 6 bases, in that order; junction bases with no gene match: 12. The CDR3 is CASSLGDWRGGANEQFF. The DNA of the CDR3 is TGTGCCAGCAGTTTGGGCGATTGGCGGGGGGGGGCCAATGAGCAGTTCTTC.

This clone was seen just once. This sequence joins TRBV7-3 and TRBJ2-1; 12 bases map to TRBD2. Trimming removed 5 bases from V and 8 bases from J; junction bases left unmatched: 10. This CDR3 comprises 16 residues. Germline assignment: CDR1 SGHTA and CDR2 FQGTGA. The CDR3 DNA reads TGTGCCAGCAGCCCCAACCTAGCGGGGGGGCCAGATGAGCAGTTCTTC. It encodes CASSPNLAGGPDEQFF.

The CDR3 sequence is CASSLGSGGQAQHF. In nucleotides, the CDR3 is TGTGCCAGCAGCTTAGGTTCGGGGGGACAGGCCCAGCATTTT. The genes are TRBV7-8 and TRBJ1-5, with 8 bases matching TRBD1. Germline CDR1 SGHVS, CDR2 FQNEAQ. The CDR3 loop spans 14 amino acids. Losses at the gene ends were 1 base for V and 11 bases for J; bases not matched to a gene: 7. Full variable domain (rest looked up from reference TRBV7-8 and TRBJ1-5): GAGVSQSPRYKVAKRGQDVALRCDPISGHVSLFWYQQALGQGPEFLTYFQNEAQLDKSGLPSDRFFAERPEGSVSTLKIQRTQQEDSAVYLCASSLGSGGQAQHFGDGTRLSIL.

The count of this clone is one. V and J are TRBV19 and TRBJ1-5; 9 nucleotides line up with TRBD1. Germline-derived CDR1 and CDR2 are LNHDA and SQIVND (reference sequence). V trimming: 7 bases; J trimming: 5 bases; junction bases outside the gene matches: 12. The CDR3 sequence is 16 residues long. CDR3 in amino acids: CASTLGEGQGHQPQHF. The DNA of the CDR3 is TGTGCCAGTACCCTCGGGGAGGGACAGGGACATCAGCCCCAGCATTTT.

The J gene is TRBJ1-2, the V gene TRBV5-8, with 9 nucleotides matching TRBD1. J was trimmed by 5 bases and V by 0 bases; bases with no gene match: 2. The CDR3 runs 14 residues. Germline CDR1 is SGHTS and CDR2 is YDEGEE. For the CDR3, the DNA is TGTGCCAGCAGCTTGGGGGACAGGGTTTATGGCTACACCTTC. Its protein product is CASSLGDRVYGYTF.

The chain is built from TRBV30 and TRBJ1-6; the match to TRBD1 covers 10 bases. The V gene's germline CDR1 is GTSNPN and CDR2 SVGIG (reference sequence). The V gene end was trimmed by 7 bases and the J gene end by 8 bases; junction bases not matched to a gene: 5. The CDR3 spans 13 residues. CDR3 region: CASPGQGYSPLHF. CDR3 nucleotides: TGTGCCTCCCCGGGACAGGGGTATTCACCCCTCCACTTT.

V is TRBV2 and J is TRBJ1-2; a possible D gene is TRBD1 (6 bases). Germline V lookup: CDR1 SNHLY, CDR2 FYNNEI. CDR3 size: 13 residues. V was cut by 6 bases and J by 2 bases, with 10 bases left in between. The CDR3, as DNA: TGTGCCAGCAGAAAGGGGGAGAACTATGGCTACACCTTC. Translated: CASRKGENYGYTF.

The CDR3 DNA is TGCGCCAGCAGCCGGTACAGGGGTGGCGAAAAACTGTTTTTT. Its translation is CASSRYRGGEKLFF. The chain couples TRBV4-3 to TRBJ1-4; 7 nucleotides agree with TRBD1. The J segment lost 8 bases and the V segment lost 4 bases, leaving 7 bases of the junction unmatched. Germline V lookup: CDR1 LGHNA, CDR2 YSLEER. This CDR3 is built from 14 residues.

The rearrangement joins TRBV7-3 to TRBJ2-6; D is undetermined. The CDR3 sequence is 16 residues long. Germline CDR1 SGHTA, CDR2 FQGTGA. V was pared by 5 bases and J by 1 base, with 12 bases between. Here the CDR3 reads CASSPIGVSGANVLTF. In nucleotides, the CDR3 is TGTGCCAGCAGCCCAATCGGAGTTTCTGGGGCCAACGTCCTGACTTTC.

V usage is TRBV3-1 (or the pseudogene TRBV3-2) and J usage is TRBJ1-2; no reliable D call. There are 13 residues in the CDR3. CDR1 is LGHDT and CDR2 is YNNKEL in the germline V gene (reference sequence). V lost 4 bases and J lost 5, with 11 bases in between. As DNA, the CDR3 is TGTGCCAGCAGCCCAGGAGGGAGGTATGGCTACACCTTC. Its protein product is CASSPGGRYGYTF.

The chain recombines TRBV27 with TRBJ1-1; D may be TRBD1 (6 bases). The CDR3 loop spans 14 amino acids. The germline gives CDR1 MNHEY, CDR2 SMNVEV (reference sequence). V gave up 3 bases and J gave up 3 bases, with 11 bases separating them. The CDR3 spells CASSFGGGDTEAFF. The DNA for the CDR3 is TGTGCCAGCAGTTTTGGGGGGGGCGACACTGAAGCTTTCTTT.

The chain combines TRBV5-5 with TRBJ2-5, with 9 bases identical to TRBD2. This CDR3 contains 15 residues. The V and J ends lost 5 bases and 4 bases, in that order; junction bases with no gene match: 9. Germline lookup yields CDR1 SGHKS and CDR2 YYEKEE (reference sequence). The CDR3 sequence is CASSSATAGGETQYF. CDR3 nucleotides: TGTGCCAGCAGTTCGGCCACAGCGGGGGGAGAGACCCAGTACTTC.

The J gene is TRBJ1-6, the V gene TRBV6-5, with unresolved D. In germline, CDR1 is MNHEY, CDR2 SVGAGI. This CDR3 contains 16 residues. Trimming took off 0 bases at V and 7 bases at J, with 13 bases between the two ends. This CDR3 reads CASSYSKVSVNSPLHF. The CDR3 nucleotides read TGTGCCAGCAGTTACTCGAAGGTCAGCGTGAATTCACCCCTCCACTTT.

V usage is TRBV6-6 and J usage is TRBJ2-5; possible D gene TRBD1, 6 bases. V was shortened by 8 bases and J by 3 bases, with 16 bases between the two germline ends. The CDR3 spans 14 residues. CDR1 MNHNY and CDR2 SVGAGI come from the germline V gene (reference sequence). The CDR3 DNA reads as TGTGCCAGCGGTCCACAGGGCAGAAAAGAGACCCAGTACTTC. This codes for CASGPQGRKETQYF.

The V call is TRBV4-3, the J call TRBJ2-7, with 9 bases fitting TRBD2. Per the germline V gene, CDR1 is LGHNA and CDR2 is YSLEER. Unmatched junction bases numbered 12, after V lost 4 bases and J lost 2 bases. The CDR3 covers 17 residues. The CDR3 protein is CASSLSRAGTSPYEQYF. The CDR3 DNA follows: TGCGCCAGCAGCCTCTCCCGTGCCGGGACTAGCCCCTACGAGCAGTACTTC.

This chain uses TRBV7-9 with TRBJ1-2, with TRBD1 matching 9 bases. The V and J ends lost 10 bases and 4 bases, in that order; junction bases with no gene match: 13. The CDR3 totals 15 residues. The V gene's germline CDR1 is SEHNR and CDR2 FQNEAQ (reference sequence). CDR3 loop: CAKEPMTGGLYGYTF. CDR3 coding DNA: TGTGCCAAAGAACCTATGACAGGGGGACTCTATGGCTACACCTTC.

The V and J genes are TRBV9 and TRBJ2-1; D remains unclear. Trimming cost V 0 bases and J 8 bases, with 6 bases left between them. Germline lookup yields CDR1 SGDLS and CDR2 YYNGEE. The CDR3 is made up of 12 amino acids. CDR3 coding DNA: TGTGCCAGCAGCGTAGTGGGCCATGAGCAGTTCTTC. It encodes CASSVVGHEQFF.

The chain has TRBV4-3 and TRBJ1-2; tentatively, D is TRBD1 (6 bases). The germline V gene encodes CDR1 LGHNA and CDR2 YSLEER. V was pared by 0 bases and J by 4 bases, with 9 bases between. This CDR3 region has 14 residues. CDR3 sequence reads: CASSQESRGYGYTF. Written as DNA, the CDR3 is TGCGCCAGCAGCCAAGAATCCAGGGGCTATGGCTACACCTTC.

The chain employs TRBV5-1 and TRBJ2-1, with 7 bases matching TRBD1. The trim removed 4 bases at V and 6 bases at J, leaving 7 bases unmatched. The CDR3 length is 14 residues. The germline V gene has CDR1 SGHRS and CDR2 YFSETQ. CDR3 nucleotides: TGCGCCAGCAGCCCAGGGGGTAGCGTCAATGAGCAGTTCTTC. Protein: CASSPGGSVNEQFF. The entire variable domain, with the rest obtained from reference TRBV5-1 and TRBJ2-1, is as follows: KAGVTQTPRYLIKTRGQQVTLSCSPISGHRSVSWYQQTPGQGLQFLFEYFSETQRNKGNFPGRFSGRQFSNSRSEMNVSTLELGDSALYLCASSPGGSVNEQFFGPGTRLTVL.

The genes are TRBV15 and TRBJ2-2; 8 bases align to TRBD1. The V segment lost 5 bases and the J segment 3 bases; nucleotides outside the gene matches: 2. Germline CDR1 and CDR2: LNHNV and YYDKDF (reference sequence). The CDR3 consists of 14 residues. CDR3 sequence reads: CATSWDRYTGELFF. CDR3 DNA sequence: TGTGCCACCAGCTGGGACAGGTACACCGGGGAGCTGTTTTTT.

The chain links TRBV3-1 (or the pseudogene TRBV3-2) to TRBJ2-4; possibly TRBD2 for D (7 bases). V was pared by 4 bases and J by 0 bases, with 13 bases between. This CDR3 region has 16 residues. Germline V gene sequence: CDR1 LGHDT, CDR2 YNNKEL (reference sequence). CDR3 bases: TGTGCCAGCAGCCTAACCGCGGGGGCAGCCAAAAACATTCAGTACTTC. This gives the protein CASSLTAGAAKNIQYF.